This T cell receptor (beta chain) was identified during a study of OX40 agonist ivuxolimab in advanced cancers. Study as a whole: Dosing consisted of intravenous ivuxolimab at 0.01 to 10 mg/kg every 2 weeks. Patients enrolled in dose escalation were diagnosed with hepatocellular carcinoma, melanoma, renal cell or head and neck cancer. Regarding the study as a whole: CD4+ T cells averaged fewer expanded clones than CD8+ T cells.

The germline gives CDR1 GTSNPN, CDR2 SVGIG (reference sequence). The CDR3 loop spans 13 amino acids. V lost 3 bases, J lost 5 bases, and 13 bases lay in between. Here immunoSEQ multiplex PCR was the method, and the copy in TCRdb shows in-frame clones only, minus some. Among over 50,000 clones listed, about 90% were seen once. As concerns this clone: Its specificity is unknown.

The chain employs TRBV30 and TRBJ1-1; a weak D match, TRBD1 (6 bases). The TCR originated in an adult with an advanced solid tumor such as melanoma, head and neck, liver or kidney cancer. Sample: CD4+ or CD8+ T cells sorted from blood, taken in a trial of the OX40 agonist ivuxolimab. The CDR3 is CAWRSGGATEAFF. The CDR3 DNA sequence: TGTGCCTGGAGGAGTGGGGGCGCGACTGAAGCTTTCTTT.